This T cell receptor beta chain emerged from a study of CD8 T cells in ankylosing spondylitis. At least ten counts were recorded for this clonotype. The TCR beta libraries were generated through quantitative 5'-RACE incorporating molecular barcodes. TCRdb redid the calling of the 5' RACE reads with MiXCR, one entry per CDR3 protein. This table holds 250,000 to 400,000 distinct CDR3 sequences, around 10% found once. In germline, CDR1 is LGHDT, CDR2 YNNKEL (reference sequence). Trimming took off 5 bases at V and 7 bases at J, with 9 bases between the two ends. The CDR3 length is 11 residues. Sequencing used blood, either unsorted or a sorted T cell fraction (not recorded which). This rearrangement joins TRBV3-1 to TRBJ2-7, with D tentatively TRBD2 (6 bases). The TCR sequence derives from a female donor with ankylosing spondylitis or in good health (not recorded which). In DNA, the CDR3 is TGTGCCAGCAGCGTTGCGGGGGAGCAGTACTTC. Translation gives CASSVAGEQYF.